Listed below are T cell receptor beta chains from one sample, sequenced in a study of T cell responses to AZD1222 COVID-19 vaccine. Generated by immunoSEQ multiplex PCR, the TCRdb table keeps only in-frame clones and is missing some. The table lists around 120,000 clones, over 75% of them singletons. The sample in question was peripheral blood, obtained on day 0 of MenACWY control vaccination. These receptors originate from an adult in good health. The CDR3 runs from the conserved cysteine through the conserved F or W. Each record gives: clone size, J gene, V gene, D gene, CDR3 protein, CDR3 DNA. D genes are given only for firm matches. A row's size may be missing; if present it is once, few, many or a size class.

>.|TRBJ1-5|TRBV5-1|TRBD1
CASSPGTGTSNQPQHF
TGCGCCAGCAGTCCTGGGACAGGGACTAGCAATCAGCCCCAGCATTTT
>few|TRBJ2-7|TRBV19|TRBD1
CASSIGGQGLPYEQYF
TGTGCCAGTAGTATAGGCGGACAGGGGTTACCCTACGAGCAGTACTTC
>.|TRBJ1-5|TRBV7-8|TRBD1
CASSSGQGRQPQHF
TGTGCCAGCAGCTCTGGACAGGGCAGACAGCCCCAGCATTTT
>.|TRBJ1-5|TRBV30|.
CAYSAGIINQPQHF
TGTGCCTACTCCGCCGGGATTATTAATCAGCCCCAGCATTTT
>.|TRBJ1-1|TRBV2|.
CASRPGRNTEAFF
TGTGCCAGCAGACCCGGGAGGAACACTGAAGCTTTCTTT
>once|TRBJ2-5|TRBV5-5|.
CASSPDSQETQYF
TGTGCCAGCAGCCCTGACTCACAAGAGACCCAGTACTTC
>.|TRBJ1-2|TRBV29-1|TRBD1
CSVVTGALGYTF
TGCAGCGTAGTTACAGGGGCCCTCGGCTACACCTTC
>.|TRBJ2-3|TRBV7-2|TRBD2
CASSAASGGATDTQYF
TGTGCCAGCAGCGCAGCTAGCGGGGGGGCCACAGATACGCAGTATTTT
>.|TRBJ2-3|TRBV5-6|TRBD2
CASSQIGLAVTDTQYF
TGTGCCAGCAGCCAAATAGGACTAGCGGTCACAGATACGCAGTATTTT
>once|TRBJ1-1|TRBV2|.
CASSGRQNTEAFF
TGTGCCAGCAGTGGCCGGCAGAACACTGAAGCTTTCTTT
>.|TRBJ2-1|TRBV7-7|.
CASSPQLSYNEQFF
TGTGCTAGCAGCCCGCAGTTATCCTACAATGAGCAGTTCTTC
>.|TRBJ2-2|TRBV5-1|.
CASSGLSDTGELFF
TGCGCCAGCTCCGGACTGTCCGACACCGGGGAGCTGTTTTTT
>.|TRBJ2-1|TRBV5-1|TRBD1
CASSLDITTGGAGNEQFF
TGCGCCAGCAGCTTGGATATAACTACAGGGGGCGCAGGGAATGAGCAGTTCTTC
>.|TRBJ1-1|TRBV3-1/TRBV3-2|.
CASSPRQRLYMNTEAFF
TGTGCCAGCAGCCCGCGACAGCGCCTATATATGAACACTGAAGCTTTCTTT
>.|TRBJ1-5|TRBV6-6|.
CASSYGRAANNQPQHF
TGTGCCAGCAGTTACGGCCGGGCTGCTAATAATCAGCCCCAGCATTTT
>.|TRBJ2-2|TRBV2|.
CASSRVVNTGELFF
TGTGCCAGCAGCCGAGTTGTTAACACCGGGGAGCTGTTTTTT
>.|TRBJ1-1|TRBV5-1|.
CASSFGPSMNTEAFF
TGCGCCAGCAGCTTTGGACCGTCAATGAACACTGAAGCTTTCTTT
>few|TRBJ1-3|TRBV7-9|.
CASSFNGRSFSGNTIYF
TGTGCCAGCAGCTTTAATGGGCGCAGCTTCTCTGGAAACACCATATATTTT
>.|TRBJ2-2|TRBV18|.
CASSPTGELFF
TGTGCCAGCTCGCCCACCGGGGAGCTGTTTTTT
>.|TRBJ2-2|TRBV18|TRBD2
CASSPGLERGLDGELFF
TGTGCCAGCTCACCAGGACTAGAGCGGGGATTGGACGGGGAGCTGTTTTTT
>.|TRBJ1-5|TRBV4-1|.
CASSQAGIDGDASNQPQHF
TGCGCCAGCAGCCAAGCCGGAATAGACGGGGACGCGAGCAATCAGCCCCAGCATTTT
>.|TRBJ1-5|TRBV19|TRBD1
CASRYGQGRNQPQHF
TGTGCCAGTAGGTATGGACAGGGACGCAATCAGCCCCAGCATTTT
>few|TRBJ1-1|TRBV4-3|TRBD1
CASSHEGGLEAFF
TGCGCCAGCAGCCACGAAGGGGGCCTTGAAGCTTTCTTT
>.|TRBJ1-1|TRBV11-2|.
CASSRDNQGTEAFF
TGTGCCAGCAGCAGGGACAATCAAGGAACTGAAGCTTTCTTT
>.|TRBJ2-2|TRBV5-8|.
CASSHPRDAGELFF
TGTGCCAGCAGCCACCCCCGGGACGCCGGGGAGCTGTTTTTT
>.|TRBJ2-6|TRBV5-8|.
CASSLVLEWSGANVLTF
TGTGCCAGCAGCTTGGTTCTGGAATGGTCTGGGGCCAACGTCCTGACTTTC